These 25 T cell receptor beta chains originate from one sample sequenced in a study of spatial heterogeneity in lung cancer. TCRdb passed the 5' RACE reads through MiXCR, listing each CDR3 protein once. The sample yields around 45,000 distinct CDR3 sequences, approximately 22% seen once. Time point: blood at routine non-recurrence follow-up after resection. The specimen comprised PBMCs, sampled at follow-up. The receptors originated from a female donor with early-stage non-small cell lung cancer.

The CDR3 nucleotides are TGCGCCAGCGCCCTTGGCGTCGGAGAGACCCAGTACTTC. Translating it yields CASALGVGETQYF. The chain is built from TRBV5-1 and TRBJ2-5; no definite D call. Germline CDR1 SGHRS, CDR2 YFSETQ. CDR3 length: 13 amino acids. Between the trimmed V and J ends, which lost 7 bases and 4 bases, there was a span of 14 bases.

The chain links TRBV9 to TRBJ1-3, with a possible D match to TRBD1 (5 bases). Germline lookup yields CDR1 SGDLS and CDR2 YYNGEE. Trimming pared 0 bases from V and 0 bases from J, leaving 13 bases between. The CDR3 is 17 residues long. The CDR3 is CASSVEAGTYSGNTIYF. DNA of the CDR3: TGTGCCAGCAGCGTAGAGGCAGGGACCTACTCTGGAAACACCATATATTTT.

This chain joins TRBV20-1 and TRBJ2-1; 11 bases line up with TRBD2. CDR1 and CDR2 from the germline V gene are DFQATT and SNEGSKA (reference sequence). The CDR3 loop spans 13 amino acids. J lost 9 bases, V lost 5 bases, and 6 bases had no gene match. The CDR3 DNA sequence: TGCAGTGCTCATAGCGGGAGGGCCGGTGAGCAGTTCTTC. Protein: CSAHSGRAGEQFF.

The V call is TRBV6-2 or TRBV6-3, the J call TRBJ2-3, with D unclear. The CDR3 loop spans 15 amino acids. The germline V gene encodes CDR1 MNHEY and CDR2 SVGEGT. V was cut by 7 bases and J by 3 bases, with 17 bases left in between. CDR3 DNA: TGTGCCAGCAAAACCCAGGCCACAGCAACAGATACGCAGTATTTT. As protein: CASKTQATATDTQYF.

This clonotype was counted a few times. V gene TRBV20-1 combines with J gene TRBJ2-7, with D perhaps TRBD1 (5 bases). The CDR3 spans 13 residues. Germline-derived CDR1 and CDR2 are DFQATT and SNEGSKA (reference sequence). V gave up 3 bases and J gave up 0 bases, with 9 bases separating them. The CDR3 spells CSASPDSSYEQYV. CDR3 nucleotide sequence: TGCAGTGCTAGCCCCGACAGCTCCTACGAGCAGTACGTC.

The V gene is TRBV6-1, the J gene TRBJ1-5, with TRBD1 matching over 7 bases. V lost 4 bases and J lost 0; bases outside the gene matches: 6. This CDR3 has 16 amino acids. CDR1 MNHNS and CDR2 SASEGT come from the germline V gene. Written as DNA, the CDR3 is TGTGCCAGCAGTGGCAACAGGGGATATAGCAATCAGCCCCAGCATTTT. Translation gives CASSGNRGYSNQPQHF.

The genes are TRBV18 and TRBJ2-3, with D possibly being TRBD2 (6 bases). The length of the CDR3 is 14 residues. Germline V gene sequence: CDR1 KGHSH, CDR2 LQKENI. V shed 5 bases and J shed 5 bases, with 14 bases lying between them. For the CDR3, the DNA is TGTGCCAGCTCAACCCGGGACTCGATAGATACGCAGTATTTT. Amino acid sequence: CASSTRDSIDTQYF.

Of note for this clonotype: Being one base from a much bigger clone, this may be a read error. The rearrangement joins TRBV20-1 to TRBJ1-1, with a tentative D call TRBD1 (6 bases). The CDR3 has 11 residues. V was clipped by 6 bases and J by 11 bases, with 16 bases between them. Germline V gives CDR1 DFQATT, CDR2 SNEGSKA (reference sequence). This CDR3 is CSAQGDDFAFF. For the CDR3, the DNA is TGCAGTGCACAGGGCGATGATTTTGCTTTCTTT.

This clonotype has just a few counts. V and J are TRBV5-1 and TRBJ2-3, with a weak D call TRBD1 (5 bases). The CDR3 is made up of 16 amino acids. V was clipped by 3 bases and J by 0 bases, with 14 bases between them. Per germline, CDR1 SGHRS and CDR2 YFSETQ. CDR3 nucleotide sequence: TGCGCCAGCAGCTCAGGACGGACACCGAGCACAGATACGCAGTATTTT. The encoded protein is CASSSGRTPSTDTQYF.

V usage is TRBV27 and J usage is TRBJ2-3; 7 nucleotides align to TRBD2. The CDR3 is 15 residues long. Germline assignment: CDR1 MNHEY and CDR2 SMNVEV (reference sequence). The junction had 8 bases not matched to a gene; V was cut back by 3 bases and J by 5 bases. CDR3 coding DNA: TGTGCCAGCAGTTTCGGCGGGAGTAGTAAAGATACGCAGTATTTT. Residues: CASSFGGSSKDTQYF.

This clonotype was observed many times. The chain joins TRBV12-3 or TRBV12-4 to TRBJ2-5, with D perhaps assigned TRBD1 or TRBD2 (5 bases each). CDR3 length: 15 residues. Trimming took off 4 bases at V and 0 bases at J, with 12 bases between the two ends. The CDR3 spells CASSSRGEYQETQYF. In nucleotides, the CDR3 is TGTGCCAGCAGTTCCCGAGGGGAGTACCAAGAGACCCAGTACTTC.

This clonotype was seen ten or more times. The chain employs TRBV20-1 and TRBJ2-2; possibly TRBD1 or TRBD2 for D (6 bases each). The CDR3 runs to 13 residues. CDR1 and CDR2 from the germline V gene are DFQATT and SNEGSKA (reference sequence). Deletions cut 6 bases from V and 5 bases from J, with 13 bases between. CDR3: CSARGPGTGELFF. The CDR3 DNA reads as TGCAGTGCCCGGGGGCCGGGTACCGGGGAGCTGTTTTTT.

The chain has TRBV7-2 and TRBJ1-2; maybe TRBD1 (6 bases). Germline V gene lookup returns CDR1 SGHTA and CDR2 FQGNSA. The CDR3 covers 12 residues. V lost 6 bases and J 7 bases, leaving 12 bases between the germline ends. CDR3 nucleotides: TGTGCCAGCAGGGAGGGGGATCGTGGCTACACCTTC. Translated, it gives CASREGDRGYTF.

The chain is built from TRBV7-8 and TRBJ2-6, with D unresolved. Germline V CDR1 and CDR2: SGHVS, FQNEAQ. This CDR3 is 15 amino acids long. Trimming pared 1 base from V and 5 bases from J, leaving 9 bases between. The CDR3 DNA reads as TGTGCCAGCAGCTTAGTCCGATTGAGGGCCAACGTCCTGACTTTC. The encoded protein is CASSLVRLRANVLTF.

This clonotype was seen a handful of times. The rearrangement uses TRBV29-1 and TRBJ1-2; TRBD1 might be the D (5 bases). The CDR3 is 14 residues long. V gave up 4 bases and J gave up 6 bases, with 18 bases separating them. The germline CDR1 and CDR2 sequences are SQVTM and ANQGSEA. This chain's CDR3 is CSVVGPLTRDGYTF. DNA of the CDR3: TGCAGCGTTGTGGGGCCTCTCACCAGGGATGGCTACACCTTC.

This clonotype was counted ten times or more. The chain has TRBV11-2 and TRBJ1-1; no clear D. V dropped 5 bases and J dropped 11 bases, with 12 bases sitting between them. The CDR3 sequence is 11 residues long. From germline, CDR1 is SGHAT and CDR2 FQNNGV. The CDR3 DNA reads as TGTGCCAGCAGCCAGGACTGGAGGGCTTTCTTT. Translating gives CASSQDWRAFF.

This clonotype was detected only a few times. The chain employs TRBV6-6 and TRBJ2-1; D remains unclear. The CDR3 length is 14 residues. Germline-derived CDR1 and CDR2 are MNHNY and SVGAGI (reference sequence). V lost 0 bases and J lost 4, with 7 bases in between. DNA of the CDR3: TGTGCCAGCAGTTACTCTAGGGTGTACAATGAGCAGTTCTTC. It is translated as CASSYSRVYNEQFF.

The chain links TRBV3-1 to TRBJ2-1; 13 bases are a match to TRBD2. Per the germline V gene, CDR1 is LGHDT and CDR2 is YNNKEL (reference sequence). This CDR3 is built from 17 residues. The V and J ends lost 0 bases and 4 bases, in that order; junction bases with no gene match: 3. CDR3 amino acids: CASSQEGLAGLYNEQFF. In nucleotides, the CDR3 is TGTGCCAGCAGCCAAGAGGGACTAGCGGGACTATACAATGAGCAGTTCTTC.

This clonotype was seen more than once but under ten times. The chain recombines TRBV5-4 with TRBJ2-7; TRBD2 matches 8 bases. CDR1 and CDR2 (germline): SGHNT, YYREEE (reference sequence). This CDR3 spans 13 amino acids. The CDR3 protein is CASSSHTSGPASV. In DNA form, the CDR3 reads TGTGCCAGCAGCTCCCACACTAGCGGCCCCGCCAGCGTC.

This clonotype has only a few counts. V gene TRBV3-1 combines with J gene TRBJ2-1, with no clear D. Germline V lookup: CDR1 LGHDT, CDR2 YNNKEL (reference sequence). There are 13 residues in the CDR3. The V and J ends lost 1 base and 5 bases respectively, with 6 bases between them. The chain's CDR3 is CASSQGRHNEQFF. CDR3 coding DNA: TGTGCCAGCAGCCAAGGGCGTCACAATGAGCAGTTCTTC.

In this sample, this clonotype turned up many times. The chain combines TRBV19 with TRBJ1-1; 7 bases are a match to TRBD1. CDR1 LNHDA and CDR2 SQIVND come from the germline V gene (reference sequence). After removal of 1 base from V and 7 bases from J, the junction contained 12 bases not matched to a gene. The CDR3 extends over 16 amino acids. CDR3 in amino acids: CASSIGGRGTEIEAFF. CDR3 DNA sequence: TGTGCCAGTAGTATAGGGGGTCGTGGGACAGAGATTGAAGCTTTCTTT.

There are a few counts of this clonotype. The chain carries TRBV7-9 and TRBJ1-1, with D possibly matching TRBD1 (5 bases). The CDR3 consists of 15 residues. Germline V CDR1 and CDR2: SEHNR, FQNEAQ (reference sequence). The germline V and J ends were trimmed by 4 bases and 5 bases, with 17 bases remaining between them. CDR3 coding DNA: TGTGCCAGCAGCTCCCGCTGGGGGGGGAGGACTGAAGCTTTCTTT. Translated, it gives CASSSRWGGRTEAFF.

This clonotype was found many times. This chain links TRBV29-1 with TRBJ2-5; D call uncertain. Per germline, CDR1 SQVTM and CDR2 ANQGSEA. The V gene lost 2 bases and the J gene lost 1 base, with 8 bases spanning the gap. CDR3 length equals 13 residues. CDR3 nucleotides: TGCAGCGTTGAAAAGTGGGGCCAAGAGACCCAGTACTTC. Encoded protein: CSVEKWGQETQYF. The full variable domain, its missing parts supplied by reference TRBV29-1 and TRBJ2-5, is SAVISQKPSRDICQRGTSLTIQCQVDSQVTMMFWYRQQPGQSLTLIATANQGSEATYESGFVIDKFPISRPNLTFSTLTVSNMSPEDSSIYLCSVEKWGQETQYFGPGTRLLVL.

The gene calls are TRBV20-1 and TRBJ1-1; 7 nucleotides agree with TRBD1. Looked up from germline, CDR1 is DFQATT and CDR2 is SNEGSKA (reference sequence). The junction had 5 bases not matched to a gene; V was cut back by 0 bases and J by 7 bases. The length of the CDR3 is 13 residues. The chain's CDR3 is CSARDPRDSEAFF. In DNA form, the CDR3 reads TGCAGTGCTAGAGATCCCCGGGACAGTGAAGCTTTCTTT.

This chain uses TRBV11-1 with TRBJ2-1; maybe TRBD2 (6 bases). V was shortened by 5 bases and J by 5 bases, with 16 bases between the two germline ends. Looked up from germline, CDR1 is SGHAT and CDR2 is FQDESV (reference sequence). The CDR3 spans 15 residues. The CDR3 reads CASSPGVPSNNEQFF. In DNA form, the CDR3 reads TGTGCCAGCAGCCCGGGGGTACCGTCTAACAATGAGCAGTTCTTC.